The 27 T cell receptor beta chains below all came from one sample that was sequenced in a study of cytomegalovirus exposure and HLA in healthy donors. The method was immunoSEQ multiplex PCR; TCRdb's version includes in-frame clones alone and lacks a portion of them. The sample holds around 300,000 clones, 65% to 90% seen once. Sample: PBMCs. The receptors originated from a woman aged 18 to 35 in good health and CMV-seronegative.

This clone was detected once. The chain joins TRBV4-1 to TRBJ2-2, with 8 bases lining up with TRBD2. Germline CDR1 and CDR2: MGHRA and YSYEKL. CDR3 length: 15 amino acids. Losses at the gene ends were 7 bases for V and 6 bases for J; bases not matched to a gene: 10. The CDR3 DNA reads TGCGCCAGCACTCGTAGCGGGGTGGGAGCCGGGGAGCTGTTTTTT. This sequence encodes CASTRSGVGAGELFF.

CDR3 residues: CASSQVLGYEQYF. The CDR3 DNA is TGCGCCAGCAGCCAAGTTCTAGGATACGAGCAGTACTTC. This chain uses TRBV4-3 with TRBJ2-7; D is unclear. Between the trimmed V and J ends, which lost 1 base and 4 bases, there was a span of 8 bases. The CDR3 is 13 amino acids. The V gene's germline CDR1 is LGHNA and CDR2 YSLEER.

The chain is built from TRBV30 and TRBJ1-1, with 9 bases aligning to TRBD1. The germline gives CDR1 GTSNPN, CDR2 SVGIG (reference sequence). The CDR3 length is 15 residues. Trimming removed 5 bases from V and 0 bases from J; junction bases left unmatched: 7. The CDR3 sequence is CAWDLGQGMNTEAFF. The CDR3 coding sequence is TGTGCCTGGGACCTGGGACAGGGAATGAACACTGAAGCTTTCTTT. Variable domain in full (rest from reference TRBV30 and TRBJ1-1): SQTIHQWPATLVQPVGSPLSLECTVEGTSNPNLYWYRQAAGRGLQLLFYSVGIGQISSEVPQNLSASRPQDRQFILSSKKLLLSDSGFYLCAWDLGQGMNTEAFFGQGTRLTVV.

The CDR3 nucleotides are TGTGCCAGCAGTGACCCAGTCTACTATGGCTACACCTTC. It translates to CASSDPVYYGYTF. The rearrangement uses TRBV25-1 and TRBJ1-2, with D uncertain. With 3 bases removed from V and 3 bases from J, the gap between germline ends came to 8 bases. The CDR3 consists of 13 residues. Germline loops: CDR1 MGHDK, CDR2 SYGVNS.

On this clone itself: Other DNA sequences in this specimen translate into the identical CDR3. This chain uses TRBV28 with TRBJ2-7, with 8 bases that match TRBD2. The CDR3 covers 15 residues. V trimming: 4 bases; J trimming: 0 bases; junction bases outside the gene matches: 5. In germline, CDR1 is MDHEN, CDR2 SYDVKM. The CDR3 nucleotides read TGTGCCAGCAGTTCACCGGGGGGGACCTCCTACGAGCAGTACTTC. This sequence encodes CASSSPGGTSYEQYF.

The V and J genes are TRBV19 and TRBJ1-5; 9 bases agree with TRBD1. Per the germline V gene, CDR1 is LNHDA and CDR2 is SQIVND (reference sequence). The trim removed 3 bases at V and 3 bases at J, leaving 6 bases unmatched. This CDR3 comprises 16 residues. The CDR3 region is CASSILQGAPNQPQHF. CDR3 in DNA: TGTGCCAGTAGTATTCTACAGGGGGCGCCCAATCAGCCCCAGCATTTT.

The chain has TRBV10-1 and TRBJ1-5; D perhaps matches TRBD1 (6 bases). Germline V CDR1 and CDR2: WNHNN, SYGVQD (reference sequence). The CDR3 contains 15 residues. Trimming took 2 bases from V and 1 from J, leaving 9 bases between them. CDR3 sequence reads: CASSETRGSNQPQHF. As DNA, the CDR3 is TGCGCCAGCAGTGAGACCAGGGGAAGCAATCAGCCCCAGCATTTT.

The rearrangement links TRBV6-6 to TRBJ1-4; 9 bases align to TRBD1. The V gene's germline CDR1 is MNHNY and CDR2 SVGAGI (reference sequence). This CDR3 region has 15 residues. With V trimmed by 2 bases and J by 7 bases, 5 bases remained unmatched. CDR3 region: CASSYGGQGGEKLFF. The CDR3 DNA sequence: TGTGCCAGCAGTTACGGGGGACAGGGAGGTGAAAAACTGTTTTTT.

V usage is TRBV4-1 and J usage is TRBJ1-3; 9 nucleotides align to TRBD1. The junction had 14 bases not matched to a gene; V was cut back by 7 bases and J by 4 bases. Germline V lookup: CDR1 MGHRA, CDR2 YSYEKL. The CDR3 sequence is 17 residues long. The CDR3 loop is CASKNPPGQGSGNTIYF. CDR3 in DNA: TGCGCCAGCAAAAATCCCCCGGGACAGGGATCAGGAAACACCATATATTTT.

As regards this clone: Distinct nucleotide sequences in the sample also encode this CDR3. The chain has TRBV5-1 and TRBJ2-5; D gene unclear. V was clipped by 0 bases and J by 1 base, with 7 bases between them. CDR1 SGHRS and CDR2 YFSETQ come from the germline V gene. The CDR3 loop spans 14 amino acids. The CDR3 region has the DNA TGCGCCAGCAGCTTGGGAGGAACCCAAGAGACCCAGTACTTC. Amino acid sequence: CASSLGGTQETQYF.

This clone showed up just once. The chain employs TRBV5-4 and TRBJ1-1; the match to TRBD1 covers 7 bases. This CDR3 comprises 14 residues. Germline lookup yields CDR1 SGHNT and CDR2 YYREEE (reference sequence). Trimming removed 2 bases from V and 2 bases from J; junction bases left unmatched: 3. Here the CDR3 reads CASSFRGRNTEAFF. The DNA of the CDR3 is TGTGCCAGCAGCTTTAGGGGGCGCAACACTGAAGCTTTCTTT. Together with reference TRBV5-4 and TRBJ1-1, the CDR3 gives the full variable domain: ETGVTQSPTHLIKTRGQQVTLRCSSQSGHNTVSWYQQALGQGPQFIFQYYREEENGRGNFPPRFSGLQFPNYSSELNVNALELDDSALYLCASSFRGRNTEAFFGQGTRLTVV.

This clone occurred a few times. V usage is TRBV9 and J usage is TRBJ1-5, with D maybe TRBD1 (5 bases). The CDR3 is 14 residues long. Germline loops: CDR1 SGDLS, CDR2 YYNGEE. Trimming pared 4 bases from V and 6 bases from J, leaving 14 bases between. In nucleotides, the CDR3 is TGTGCCAGCAGCCTCACGGGGGGAGCTCAGCCCCAGCATTTT. Its protein is CASSLTGGAQPQHF.

The J gene is TRBJ2-7, the V gene TRBV9, with D possibly TRBD2 on 6 matching bases. V was cut by 0 bases and J by 2 bases, with 12 bases left in between. The CDR3 covers 15 residues. Germline V CDR1 and CDR2: SGDLS, YYNGEE. The CDR3 DNA reads as TGTGCCAGCAGCGTAGCGGAGGGACCAACCTACGAGCAGTACTTC. This translates into CASSVAEGPTYEQYF.

This rearrangement joins TRBV29-1 to TRBJ2-1; 9 bases line up with TRBD1. With V trimmed by 3 bases and J by 7 bases, 10 bases remained unmatched. The CDR3 is 15 amino acids. Germline lookup yields CDR1 SQVTM and CDR2 ANQGSEA. CDR3 protein: CSVDYGAGQGNEQFF. The CDR3 DNA reads as TGCAGCGTTGATTATGGGGCAGGACAGGGGAATGAGCAGTTCTTC.

The chain has TRBV2 and TRBJ2-1, with 15 bases identical to TRBD2. Germline CDR1 and CDR2: SNHLY and FYNNEI. There are 18 residues in the CDR3. With V trimmed by 1 base and J by 5 bases, 6 bases remained unmatched. CDR3 residues: CASSEGWTSGGANNEQFF. CDR3 DNA: TGTGCCAGCAGTGAAGGCTGGACTAGCGGGGGGGCGAACAATGAGCAGTTCTTC.

CDR3 residues: CATSRRFDRTYEQYF. The DNA for the CDR3 is TGTGCCACCAGCCGACGTTTCGACAGGACCTACGAGCAGTACTTC. V gene TRBV15 combines with J gene TRBJ2-7; D perhaps matches TRBD1 (6 bases). Trimming took 5 bases from V and 2 from J, leaving 16 bases between them. This CDR3 spans 15 amino acids. Germline assignment: CDR1 LNHNV and CDR2 YYDKDF (reference sequence).

V gene TRBV11-3 combines with J gene TRBJ2-1; D may be TRBD1 (6 bases). Germline CDR1 SGHNT, CDR2 YENEEA. V was shortened by 0 bases and J by 10 bases, with 16 bases between the two germline ends. CDR3 size: 15 residues. CDR3 sequence (DNA): TGTGCCAGCAGCTTAGATTCTACGTATAGGGGGGAGCAGTTCTTC. Its protein product is CASSLDSTYRGEQFF.

CDR3 DNA: TGTGCCAGCAGTTACTCTGGGATCCAAGGGGGTCAGCCCCAGCATTTT. It codes for CASSYSGIQGGQPQHF. The chain employs TRBV6-5 and TRBJ1-5; tentatively, D is TRBD1 (6 bases). Germline lookup yields CDR1 MNHEY and CDR2 SVGAGI. V was cut by 0 bases and J by 6 bases, with 15 bases left in between. CDR3 length equals 16 residues.

V usage is TRBV19 and J usage is TRBJ2-7, with D tentatively TRBD2 (6 bases). The CDR3 consists of 14 residues. With 4 bases removed from V and 2 bases from J, the gap between germline ends came to 12 bases. Germline V gene sequence: CDR1 LNHDA, CDR2 SQIVND (reference sequence). DNA for the CDR3: TGTGCCAGTAGTACCGCATGGGGGGCCTACGAGCAGTACTTC. Its protein is CASSTAWGAYEQYF.

This sequence joins TRBV9 and TRBJ1-5; the D gene is possibly TRBD1 (5 bases). This CDR3 has 14 residues. The V gene lost 3 bases and the J gene lost 3 bases, with 10 bases spanning the gap. CDR1 is SGDLS and CDR2 is YYNGEE in the germline V gene. The CDR3 region is CASSGHRSNQPQHF. CDR3 coding DNA: TGTGCCAGCAGCGGACACAGGTCCAATCAGCCCCAGCATTTT.

This clone was seen once. The chain carries TRBV6-5 and TRBJ1-1, with D unresolved. Between the trimmed V and J ends, which lost 0 bases and 1 base, there was a span of 12 bases. The CDR3 runs 16 residues. From germline, CDR1 is MNHEY and CDR2 SVGAGI. The CDR3 nucleotides read TGTGCCAGCAGTTACTCGATATCACAGCAGAACACTGAAGCTTTCTTT. Its protein product is CASSYSISQQNTEAFF.

The chain uses TRBV7-2 and TRBJ2-4; D call uncertain. This CDR3 contains 14 residues. Germline values: CDR1 SGHTA, CDR2 FQGNSA. The V end lost 1 base, the J end lost 0 bases, and 4 bases lay between the germline ends. CDR3 DNA: TGTGCCAGCAGCTTAGGACTAGCCAAAAACATTCAGTACTTC. Amino acid sequence: CASSLGLAKNIQYF.

The rearrangement joins TRBV28 to TRBJ1-1; D call uncertain. From germline, CDR1 is MDHEN and CDR2 SYDVKM. The CDR3 spans 15 residues. The germline V and J ends were trimmed by 2 bases and 3 bases, with 13 bases remaining between them. The CDR3 nucleotides read TGTGCCAGCAGTTTAGCGGGGATCCGTGACACTGAAGCTTTCTTT. The encoded protein is CASSLAGIRDTEAFF.

The rearrangement joins TRBV6-6 to TRBJ1-1, with TRBD1 matching over 10 bases. The length of the CDR3 is 14 residues. Trimming at V came to 10 bases and at J to 5 bases, leaving 10 bases not matched to a gene. Germline CDR1 is MNHNY and CDR2 is SVGAGI (reference sequence). CDR3 in amino acids: CATEPGQGRTEAFF. Written as DNA, the CDR3 is TGTGCCACCGAACCGGGACAGGGGAGGACTGAAGCTTTCTTT.

V gene TRBV4-1 combines with J gene TRBJ1-1, with D tentatively TRBD1 (6 bases). Between the trimmed V and J ends, which lost 4 bases and 2 bases, there was a span of 14 bases. The CDR3 has 15 residues. Germline V CDR1 and CDR2: MGHRA, YSYEKL. CDR3 in amino acids: CASSLRTVVNTEAFF. CDR3 DNA: TGCGCCAGCAGCCTCCGGACAGTCGTCAACACTGAAGCTTTCTTT.

This clone rates as medium-sized (0.01 to 0.1%). The chain links TRBV7-8 to TRBJ2-2; D gene uncertain. V was trimmed by 5 bases and J by 6 bases, leaving 10 bases between them. The CDR3 covers 13 residues. Looked up from germline, CDR1 is SGHVS and CDR2 is FQNEAQ. The CDR3 region is CASSTMWPGELFF. As DNA, the CDR3 is TGTGCCAGCAGCACGATGTGGCCCGGGGAGCTGTTTTTT.

This clone has just a few counts. The genes are TRBV27 and TRBJ1-5, with 8 bases lining up with TRBD1. Losses at the gene ends were 5 bases for V and 4 bases for J; bases not matched to a gene: 13. CDR1 is MNHEY and CDR2 is SMNVEV in the germline V gene (reference sequence). The CDR3 is 17 amino acids. The CDR3: CASSAYSGGTGNQPQHF. The CDR3 region has the DNA TGTGCCAGCAGTGCATACAGCGGCGGGACAGGAAATCAGCCCCAGCATTTT.